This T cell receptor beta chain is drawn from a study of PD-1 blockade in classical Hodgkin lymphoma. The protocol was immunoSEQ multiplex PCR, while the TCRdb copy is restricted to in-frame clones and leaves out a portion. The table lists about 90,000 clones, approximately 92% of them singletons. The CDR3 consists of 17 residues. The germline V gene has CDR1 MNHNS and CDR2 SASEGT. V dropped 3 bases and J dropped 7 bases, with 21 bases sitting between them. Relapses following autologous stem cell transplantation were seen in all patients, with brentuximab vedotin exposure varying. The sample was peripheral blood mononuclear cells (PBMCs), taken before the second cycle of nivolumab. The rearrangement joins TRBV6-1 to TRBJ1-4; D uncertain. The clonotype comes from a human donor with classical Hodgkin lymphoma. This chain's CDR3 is CASSELTQPRWGEKLFF. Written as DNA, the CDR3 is TGTGCCAGCAGTGAGTTAACACAACCCAGGTGGGGTGAAAAACTGTTTTTT.